This TCR beta chain originates from a study of Ad26.COV2.S vaccination and SARS-CoV-2 variants (dated by TCRdb to the early 2020s). In terms of the full investigation: Donors in the vaccine arm were drawn from COV1001, a multicentre, randomized, double-blind, placebo-controlled phase I-IIa trial testing Ad26.COV2.S in healthy adults. Investigators remained blinded to trial group allocation during experiments and outcome assessment. A total of about 30 samples were included in the TCR-sequenced set, comprising roughly 19 Ad26.COV2.S vaccine recipients, 5 placebo recipients and 8 SARS-CoV-2 convalescent individuals. Ad26.COV2.S was administered intramuscularly at 5 x 10^10 or 1 x 10^11 viral particles, either as a single shot or as two shots given 56 days apart. Participants in the trial were split at random into five groups of five each, receiving low-dose or high-dose Ad26.COV2.S once or twice, or else placebo on both occasions. TCRbeta repertoire sequencing served as the tool for gauging how specific and how broad the SARS-CoV-2-reactive T cell receptors were following Ad26.COV2.S vaccination. Study-wide conclusions, independent of this receptor: Comparable non-spike TCR breadth was observed between vaccine and placebo recipients, consistent with only spike being contained in the vaccine. Ad26.COV2.S recipients had higher spike-specific TCR breadth than placebo recipients (P = 0.0014). It was noted by the authors that total T cell responses may have been underestimated by the TCR breadth and depth analyses. The study lacked the statistical power to compare responses across vaccine doses or regimens. After vaccination, spike-specific CD8+ and CD4+ T cell responses were reported to show substantial breadth.

From the germline V gene, CDR1 is MGHRA and CDR2 is YSYEKL. There are 14 amino acids in the CDR3, from cysteine to phenylalanine inclusive. The kept DNA is CDR3 alone, 42 bases in frame from the first base. Trimming costs V 6 bases and J 2 bases, and their ends lie 13 bases apart. The immunoSEQ Assay was the method used to sequence TCRbeta CDR3 regions. After extraction, genomic DNA underwent amplification by bias-controlled multiplex PCR, followed by high-throughput sequencing. Per the original workflow: Collapsing and filtering of sequences were performed to quantify the absolute abundance of each unique TCRbeta CDR3 region. Usable DNA was measured by amplifying reference genes present in all nucleated cells, and TCRbeta template counts were normalized to that usable DNA to estimate T cell fraction. Repertoire TCRs were annotated as SARS-CoV-2-specific by exact matching of V gene, CDR3 amino acid sequence and J gene to a known reactive TCR set. MIRA supplied the reference SARS-CoV-2 TCR set, which was filtered for enrichment in COVID-19-positive ImmuneCODE repertoires so that public or cross-reactive TCRs were removed. Based on the MIRA antigens, annotated TCRs were further analysed at the level of specific ORF or position within ORF. Breadth was defined as the number of annotated unique rearrangements divided by the total number of unique productive rearrangements, and depth was defined as the summed frequency of the annotated unique rearrangements. Two-sided Wilcoxon rank-sum tests were applied when comparing TCR breadth between groups. TCRdb provides this immuneACCESS table in a form limited to in-frame rearrangements. Some clones are lacking; in checked studies, under half of them reflect an unresolved V gene, and why the rest are absent is not known. The V and J calls and the clone size are those of that table, but D and trimming were determined from the DNA. The sample data list around 400,000 clones, and around 82% of these were observed just once. About 7.4% of the sample lies in the top ten.

This sample's treatment or condition label indicates: some 20 received Ad26.COV2.S at low or high dose, single or two shots; roughly five received placebo; per-sample allocation not given. For vaccine and placebo recipients, the sequenced repertoires came from samples collected on day 63 after the first injection. Between 29 July and 7 August 2020, Cohort 1b enrolled around 25 adults aged 18-55 years at one site in Boston, USA. Ad26.COV2.S was a replication-incompetent adenovirus type 26 vector expressing a prefusion-stabilized SARS-CoV-2 spike protein from the original Wuhan strain. On this clone itself: Its antigen remains undetermined. No base qualities exist here, and no much larger clone lies one base off it.

The sample was peripheral blood, taken in a trial of Ad26.COV2.S vaccine versus placebo. The TCR originated in a person aged 18-60 years who received the Ad26.COV2.S COVID-19 vaccine or a placebo. This receptor chain uses TRBV4-1 and TRBJ1-1; the D region possibly corresponds to TRBD1 (6 bases align). CDR3 loop: CASSRGGSNTEAFF. The DNA sequence is TGCGCCAGCAGTCGAGGGGGGAGTAACACTGAAGCTTTCTTT.